This T cell receptor (beta chain) was recovered during a study of cytomegalovirus exposure and HLA in healthy donors (dated by TCRdb to 2016 to 2017). Regarding the study in general: An earlier analysis of some 550 of the donors reported approximately 270 Gb of sequence data and 117 million unique TCR beta sequences from 150 million to 200 million T cells. Approximately 300 gigabases of sequencing data and around 85 million unique TCR sequences made up an early release that covered under 750 HLA-typed donors. The genetic ancestry cluster associated with self-reported Caucasian donors included about four fifths of the approximately 410 genotyped donors. The aim of the study was to test whether cataloging public T cell receptors could identify signatures of past pathogen exposure. The study used immunosequencing to profile the T cell repertoires of around 600 subjects and linked those repertoires to cytomegalovirus serostatus. Besides the first cohort of 666 subjects, a separate validation cohort made up of 120 or so different subjects was used. To predict cytomegalovirus infection status, the study brought together high-throughput TCR immunosequencing, statistical association of individual TCRs with disease status, and machine learning. A later analysis re-analyzed previously published TCR beta repertoires from approximately 700 donors and added high-resolution HLA genotyping to study TCR occurrence patterns. In the later analysis, no new phenotypic data were used to find candidate immune exposures; instead, reliance was placed on TCR beta sequences and their occurrence across donors. In an earlier analysis of 587 of the donors, high-throughput TCR beta sequencing was used to judge whether each TCR beta V gene segment behaved as functional or pseudogenic. Donor age, sex, ethnicity and CMV serostatus were collected together with the repertoire data. Genome-wide SNP genotypes for about 65% of the 666 donors were used in a later genetic analysis, which treated that subset as a discovery cohort. Every repertoire in the discovery cohort had been generated on one and the same sequencing platform. Class I and class II HLA loci were covered by the typing at four-digit resolution. The number of typed donors differed by locus: about 629-630 for A, B, C, DRB1 and DQB1; approximately 540 for DQA1; some 590 for DPA1; and around 490 for DPB1. Roughly five DR-DQ haplotypes were treated as single units for association and clustering because of strong linkage in the cohort. Among approximately 370 genotyped donors of the cohort, an average of approximately 240,000 unique TCR beta nucleotide sequences was sequenced per donor, of which 15% to 20% were non-productive. Paper-wide results and their limitations: Several of the top co-occurrence clusters appeared to be linked to parvovirus B19, influenza, CMV and Epstein-Barr virus, according to a later analysis. Correlated functional status among segregating V segments might reflect linkage disequilibrium, but an unknown experimental factor could not be ruled out. According to the authors, the approach could potentially be generalized to other disease states and immunological phenotypes. A total of fewer than 200 TCR beta chains were listed by the study as associated with cytomegalovirus. A later analysis associated about 18,000 TCR beta sequences with specific HLA alleles at a false discovery rate of 0.05. Broadly in line with IMGT annotations, most TCR beta V segments showed up in productive rearrangements about 90% or about 30% of the time in an earlier analysis of around 600 of the donors. Only TCR beta chains were sequenced in this cohort, and the absence of alpha or paired-chain data limited detectable features. According to a later genetic analysis, donors in an Asian-associated ancestry cluster had fewer N-insertions in productive TCRs than the approximately 710-donor mean. A further reported finding was that TCR beta sequences accurately predicted the HLA-A and HLA-B alleles for most subjects in the first cohort. In a later analysis, HLA-associated TCR beta chains showed more clonal expansion and lower generation probabilities than non-associated chains that were equally common. In a later genetic analysis, a missense DCLRE1C variant was associated with V-gene and J-gene trimming of TCR beta chains, and the association was replicated in an independent cohort. Assigning TCR associations to individual alleles was difficult when HLA alleles, especially DR and DQ, strongly co-occurred. While some public TCRs were present in many individuals, most TCR sequences turned up only very rarely across donors. In vitro tests confirmed that three of the cytomegalovirus-associated TCR beta chains recognize cytomegalovirus antigens. For the cohort, immune exposure information was limited to CMV serostatus. Because some donors lacked HLA typing at each locus, the association tests relied only on the typed subset. In a later analysis, most CMV-associated TCR beta chains were found to appear HLA-restricted, with HLA associations seemingly driven largely by CMV exposure. In both the original and validation cohorts, the classifier was reported to diagnose cytomegalovirus status with high specificity and sensitivity. The presence/absence analyses assumed that sequencing depth was roughly uniform across donors, and that assumption may not be true. Some IMGT-functional V segments, including TRBV6-2 and TRBV6-3, could not be distinguished by the 87-base-pair reads and were therefore excluded. A group of highly shared sequence variants was considered likely to be a technical artifact of the sequencing pipeline. According to a later analysis, TCR association rates differed among HLA loci, with DRB1 alleles showing the most associated TCRs and HLA-C alleles showing the fewest. Because counts were too low, approximately 18 rarely observed V segments, including chromosome 9 orphons, were excluded from the earlier analysis of 587 of the donors.

Reading from cysteine to phenylalanine, the CDR3 counts 10 amino acids. Only the CDR3 DNA is retained, 30 bases long and in frame from the first base. Cut back by 5 bases and 6 bases, the V and J ends lie 7 bases apart. As encoded in the germline V gene (reference sequence), CDR1 is DFQATT while CDR2 is SNEGSKA. Note on this clone: There is no known antigen for this receptor. The sample holds no much larger clone one base away, and base qualities are not on file.

The cohort was made up of about 670 healthy bone marrow donors. At the time of sampling, every cohort member was nominally healthy, though immune exposures that went unrecorded were likely present. The donor tested CMV seronegative and was one of the 352 seronegative cohort members. A peripheral blood sample was provided by each donor, and peripheral blood mononuclear cells were used for TCR beta sequencing. Genomic DNA extraction from the blood cell samples was performed with the Qiagen DNeasy Blood Extraction Kit. Library generation was performed with the immunoSEQ multiplex PCR assay. The multiplex PCR relied on a mix of 60 forward primers for TCR Vbeta segments and 13 reverse primers for TCR Jbeta segments. The CDR3 region of rearranged TCR beta genes was amplified from genomic DNA by a multiplex PCR assay. Amplified TCR beta libraries were sequenced as 87-base-pair reads on the Illumina HiSeq System. As for the authors' bioinformatics: A later analysis tallied roughly 80 million unique TCR beta chains across the 550 to 850 repertoires, and around 10 million of those chains were shared by two or more donors. To remove PCR and sequencing errors, raw reads were error-corrected and collapsed into unique sequences using a nearest-neighbor algorithm that merged closely related sequences. V, D and J gene segments were assigned by aligning CDR3 sequences to IMGT reference sequences. For a sequence to be retained, a match of at least six nucleotides was required to both a V gene segment and a J gene segment. A rearrangement counted as productive if the CDR3 had no stop codons and remained in frame with V and J, and every other rearrangement counted as non-productive. CDR3 was defined according to IMGT convention as the region running from the second conserved V-encoded cysteine to the conserved J-encoded phenylalanine. The earlier analysis of 587 of the donors excluded sequences that lacked an unambiguous match to a single V gene segment. In an earlier analysis of approximately 500 of the donors, a V segment was called functional when productive rearrangements were above 56.7%, and segregating when the standard deviation between donors exceeded 5%. A statistical classification framework was developed to diagnose cytomegalovirus status using the catalog of TCR beta chain sequences. V and J gene assignment, in a later analysis, came from comparing TCR nucleotide sequences with IMGT/GENE-DB human TR gene sequences. Using the TCRdist pipeline, a later analysis assigned CDR3 sequences along with most-parsimonious VDJ recombination scenarios. In a later analysis, each TCR beta chain was defined by its CDR3 amino acid sequence together with its V-gene family, and reads without a unique V-gene family were excluded. In a later analysis, some 600 highly shared, low-generation-probability nucleotide sequences were removed to address suspected cross-contamination and a sequencing artifact. For each public chain, a later analysis derived a clonal expansion index from normalized ranks of inferred template counts within each repertoire. In a later analysis, generation probabilities were computed using a VDJ recombination model fitted to out-of-frame rearrangements, and the results were checked against IGoR. A later analysis scored TCR-TCR, TCR-HLA and TCR-CMV co-occurrence with hypergeometric tests, applying a repertoire-size bias correction to TCR pairs. In a later analysis, false discovery rates were estimated by permuting HLA or CMV assignments 20 times. A later analysis grouped co-occurring TCRs with DBSCAN, adding TCRdist sequence similarity when clustering within HLA-allele-positive subsets. Repertoires with fewer than 30,000 or more than 120,000 public chains, plus five repertoires with anomalous nucleotide sharing, were excluded from co-occurrence clustering. In TCRdb, the immuneACCESS table is reduced to in-frame sequences with V and J assigned. These tables do not hold every clone; where another copy was compared, an unresolved V gene accounts for under half, and the others remain unexplained. That table is the source of V, J and clone size, and D and trimming were worked out from the DNA. The sample table records roughly 130,000 clones; roughly 80% of these occur just once. In total, the top ten clones hold 1% to 1.5% of the sample.

The sequence was collected from a boy aged 10-17 years in good health and CMV-seronegative. The chain is encoded by TRBV20-1 joined to TRBJ1-2, with no confidently assigned D gene. The sequenced material came from PBMCs. The CDR3 region has the sequence CSAPDNGYTF. The DNA sequence is given as TGCAGTGCTCCCGACAATGGCTACACCTTC.